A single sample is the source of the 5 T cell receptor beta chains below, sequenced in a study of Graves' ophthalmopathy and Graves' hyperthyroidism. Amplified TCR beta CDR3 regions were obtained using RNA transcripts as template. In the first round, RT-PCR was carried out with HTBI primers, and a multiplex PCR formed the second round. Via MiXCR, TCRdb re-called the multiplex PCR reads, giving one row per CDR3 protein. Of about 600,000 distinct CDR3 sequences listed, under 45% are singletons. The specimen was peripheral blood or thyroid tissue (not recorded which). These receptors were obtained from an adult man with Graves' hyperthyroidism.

The DNA for the CDR3 is TGCAGTGGAGGGGCACAGTACTTC. This translates into CSGGAQYF. The chain couples TRBV20-1 to TRBJ2-5, with D perhaps matching TRBD1 or TRBD2 (5 bases each). V lost 7 bases, J lost 11 bases, and 8 bases lay in between. This CDR3 is built from 8 residues. CDR1 and CDR2 from the germline V gene are DFQATT and SNEGSKA (reference sequence).

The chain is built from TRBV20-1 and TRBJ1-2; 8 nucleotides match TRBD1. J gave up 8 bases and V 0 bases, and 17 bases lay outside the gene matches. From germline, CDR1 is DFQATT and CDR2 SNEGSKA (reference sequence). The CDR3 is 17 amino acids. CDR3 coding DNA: TGCAGTGCTAGAGATCTAAAAGGACAGGGCATTTTGGGCGGCTACACCTTC. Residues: CSARDLKGQGILGGYTF.

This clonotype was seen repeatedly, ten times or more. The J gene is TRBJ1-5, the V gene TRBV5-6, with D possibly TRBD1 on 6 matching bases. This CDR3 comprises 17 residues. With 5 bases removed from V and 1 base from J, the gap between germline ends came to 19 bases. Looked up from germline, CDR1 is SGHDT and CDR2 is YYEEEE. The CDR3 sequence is CASRKTGMGDSNQPQHF. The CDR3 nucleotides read TGTGCCAGCAGGAAAACAGGGATGGGTGACAGCAATCAGCCCCAGCATTTT. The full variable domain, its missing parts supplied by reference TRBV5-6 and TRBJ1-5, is DAGVTQSPTHLIKTRGQQVTLRCSPKSGHDTVSWYQQALGQGPQFIFQYYEEEERQRGNFPDRFSGHQFPNYSSELNVNALLLGDSALYLCASRKTGMGDSNQPQHFGDGTRLSIL.

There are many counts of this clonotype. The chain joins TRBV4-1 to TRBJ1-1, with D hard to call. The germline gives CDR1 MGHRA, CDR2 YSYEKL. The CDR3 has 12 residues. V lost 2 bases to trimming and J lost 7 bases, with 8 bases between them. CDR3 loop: CASSQLGYEAFF. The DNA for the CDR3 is TGCGCCAGCAGCCAATTGGGGTATGAAGCTTTCTTT.

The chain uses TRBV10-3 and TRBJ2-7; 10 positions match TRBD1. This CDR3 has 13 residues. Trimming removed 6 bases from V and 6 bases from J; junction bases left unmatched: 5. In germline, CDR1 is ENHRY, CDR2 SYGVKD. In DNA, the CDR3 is TGTGCCATCAGCCCGGGGACAGGGGCCGAGCAGTACTTC. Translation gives CAISPGTGAEQYF.